This entry describes one T cell receptor beta chain. The antigen this receptor binds is unknown. Sequence at one end of the junction differs from germline and may be a read error. This sample was taken from a study of T cell clonotyping in hematopoietic cell transplantation (dated by TCRdb to the early 2020s). General notes on the study: Blood from recipients was drawn roughly 28 days before transplant, then again at days 30, 100 and 180 after transplant. Patients were recruited between late 2015 and 2017 and followed until late 2020 or death. A total of under 150 blood samples were collected in the study from 35 to 45 consecutive transplant recipients and their related donors.

Results and caveats for the whole study, not just this receptor: Overlap with donor repertoires was found for only a small fraction of recipient repertoires, with over 95% found to appear de novo at the given depth. Broader posttransplant TCR repertoire diversity was predicted by donor and pretransplant recipient Inverse Simpson Index values. The sample size was limited, and because cells were not sorted, the contributions of CD4 and CD8 repertoires could not be separated. After transplant, TCR diversity in recipients dropped, and pathologically expanded clonotypes climbed progressively between day 30 and day 180.

From the germline V gene, CDR1 is MNHEY and CDR2 is SVGAGI. The CDR3 has 14 amino acids, counting the end cysteine and phenylalanine. Only the CDR3 DNA is retained, 42 bases long and in frame from the first base. TCR beta CDR3 regions were amplified from genomic DNA with the immunoSEQ assay, a bias-controlled multiplex PCR using V- and J-specific primers. A proprietary barcode and Illumina adapter sequences were added to the CDR3 amplicons in a second PCR step. An Illumina MiSeq instrument was used for sequencing of the CDR3 libraries. Under the source paper's analysis protocol: Export and quality control were done with immunoSEQ Analyzer 3.0, while downstream analyses used R Bioconductor and Immunarch. Only productive rearrangements in the normalized downsampled data set went into calculating the repertoire metrics. In the normalized cohort, clonotypes with more than 5 templates were defined as pathologically expanded. The Inverse Simpson Index served as the measure of repertoire diversity. To capture all clonotypes, CMV-specificity analyses were performed on the non-normalized data set. TCRdb obtained this table from immuneACCESS and retained in-frame rearrangements with V and J assigned. These tables miss some clones; where compared with another copy, unresolved V genes account for less than half of the shortfall, and the remainder is unexplained. The V and J calls and the clone size are those of that table, but D and trimming were determined from the DNA. The sample records 11,000 to 15,000 clones, 62% of which are singletons. Of the sample, 7.5% to 10% is held by the ten largest clones.

Nuclei Lysis Solution was used to extract genomic DNA from fresh or cryopreserved unfractionated peripheral blood mononuclear cells. In this chain, TRBV6-5 is recombined with TRBJ1-2, and TRBD1 may be the D gene, going by 6 matching bases. Material: PBMCs. This receptor was taken from a human donor who either received an allogeneic hematopoietic cell transplant for a myeloid malignancy or was a related donor (not recorded which). Some clones in this sample may be carry-over from other donors' samples. The DNA sequence is given as TGTGCCAGCAGTTACTCATGGGGGGCGTGGGGCTGCACCTTC. Its translation reads: CASSYSWGAWGCTF.